The clone carrying this TCR beta chain was detected a few times. Its cognate antigen is unknown. The CDR3 covers 16 residues. V lost 3 bases and J lost 2; bases outside the gene matches: 7. Germline V gene lookup returns CDR1 SGDLS and CDR2 YYNGEE. Via MiXCR, TCRdb re-called the RACE reads, giving one row per CDR3 protein. The sample lists roughly 34,000 distinct CDR3 sequences, over 9% seen once, with 27% in the top ten. This specimen belongs to a study of human T cells and chemical hapten exposure. Across the study: While the approximately 24-week study was under way, patients received diphenylcyclopropenone on the scalp every week.

Points from the study as a whole: Alopecia was present in the donors, so their immune response may differ from healthy people's. High-frequency TCRs, those above 1 in 1000, stayed the same after DPC sensitization.

Time point given: pre-sensitization, week 0. Treatment specified: therapeutic diphenylcyclopropenone sensitization with weekly scalp DPC. Extraction yielded total RNA from whole blood (unfractionated). This receptor was identified in a man aged 50-59 years with alopecia areata. Some clones in this sample may be carry-over from other donors' samples. The chain uses TRBV9 and TRBJ1-1, with 10 bases that match TRBD1. The source material was whole blood, sampled in connection with sensitization to the hapten diphenylcyclopropenone (DPC). CDR3 sequence: CASSETGGRLNTEAFF. The CDR3 bases are TGTGCCAGCAGCGAGACAGGGGGCCGTCTAAACACTGAAGCTTTCTTT.